The 13 T cell receptor beta chains below come from one sample, sequenced in a study of T-cell memory formation after mild COVID-19. TCRdb reprocessed the 5' RACE reads via MiXCR and lists one record per CDR3 protein. This table has roughly 250,000 distinct CDR3 sequences, around 17% appearing once. Material: PBMCs or a T cell subset sorted from them (not recorded which). These receptors originate from a man aged 18 to 30 who had mild COVID-19 (a few samples of this study predate the infection). Cell type and time point are not known.

This clonotype turned up a few times. CDR3 DNA: TGTGCCAGCAGCCAAGTTGCGGGGGCCTACGAGCAGTACTTC. This encodes CASSQVAGAYEQYF. The J gene is TRBJ2-7, the V gene TRBV3-1; 7 nucleotides line up with TRBD2. V shed 1 base, J shed 2 bases, and the junction held 2 bases outside the gene matches. The length of the CDR3 is 14 residues. Germline loops: CDR1 LGHDT, CDR2 YNNKEL (reference sequence).

The chain has TRBV7-2 and TRBJ2-2; 7 bases fit TRBD1. CDR1 is SGHTA, CDR2 FQGNSA, per germline. V was clipped by 4 bases and J by 1 base; unmatched bases: 6. CDR3 length: 16 residues. DNA of the CDR3: TGTGCCAGCAGCTCTAGACAGGGACGGAACACCGGGGAGCTGTTTTTT. Amino acids: CASSSRQGRNTGELFF.

This chain joins TRBV12-3 or TRBV12-4 and TRBJ1-6, with TRBD1 as a possible D gene (5 bases). The ends were cut back, 10 bases at V and 6 bases at J, with 16 bases in the middle. The length of the CDR3 is 14 residues. The CDR3 region is CATRKEGFNSPLHF. CDR3 nucleotides: TGTGCCACCAGAAAAGAGGGGTTTAATTCACCCCTCCACTTT.

The rearrangement joins TRBV11-2 to TRBJ2-5, with 8 bases identical to TRBD1. Trimming took 2 bases from V and 5 from J; bases not matched to a gene: 10. This CDR3 has 16 residues. Germline V gives CDR1 SGHAT, CDR2 FQNNGV. CDR3 bases: TGTGCCAGCAGCTTATTTTGGTCACAGGGGGGTGAGACCCAGTACTTC. Its translation is CASSLFWSQGGETQYF. Full variable domain (missing parts from reference TRBV11-2 and TRBJ2-5): EAGVAQSPRYKIIEKRQSVAFWCNPISGHATLYWYQQILGQGPKLLIQFQNNGVVDDSQLPKDRFSAERLKGVDSTLKIQPAKLEDSAVYLCASSLFWSQGGETQYFGPGTRLLVL.

This clonotype came up a few times. The chain combines TRBV7-2 with TRBJ2-7; D possibly corresponds to TRBD2 (7 bases). Trimming took off 5 bases at V and 1 base at J, with 12 bases between the two ends. CDR3 length equals 14 residues. The germline V gene has CDR1 SGHTA and CDR2 FQGNSA. The CDR3 is CASSPRGGSYEQYF. The CDR3, as DNA: TGTGCCAGCAGCCCGAGGGGGGGGTCCTACGAGCAGTACTTC.

The table lists this clonotype with a few counts. The gene calls are TRBV5-1 and TRBJ1-1; 8 bases map to TRBD1. The CDR3 length is 12 residues. The V gene end was trimmed by 4 bases and the J gene end by 8 bases; junction bases not matched to a gene: 4. Germline V gene lookup returns CDR1 SGHRS and CDR2 YFSETQ. CDR3 protein: CASSPGTGEAFF. In DNA form, the CDR3 reads TGCGCCAGCAGCCCCGGGACAGGAGAAGCTTTCTTT. Variable domain in full (rest from reference TRBV5-1 and TRBJ1-1): KAGVTQTPRYLIKTRGQQVTLSCSPISGHRSVSWYQQTPGQGLQFLFEYFSETQRNKGNFPGRFSGRQFSNSRSEMNVSTLELGDSALYLCASSPGTGEAFFGQGTRLTVV.

V is TRBV12-3 or TRBV12-4 and J is TRBJ1-5; D not certain. Trimming removed 3 bases from V and 0 bases from J, with 15 bases in between. The CDR3 length is 17 residues. Written as DNA, the CDR3 is TGTGCCAGCAGTTTCCATGTGATGGGATTTAGCAATCAGCCCCAGCATTTT. It is translated as CASSFHVMGFSNQPQHF.

This clonotype has only a few counts. The chain couples TRBV20-1 to TRBJ1-5; D uncertain. Germline V gene sequence: CDR1 DFQATT, CDR2 SNEGSKA (reference sequence). V lost 7 bases to trimming and J lost 9 bases, with 16 bases between them. The CDR3 totals 12 residues. The CDR3 DNA reads TGCAGTGTAGGGCAGCTCCCAAGGCCCCAGCATTTT. Its protein product is CSVGQLPRPQHF.

This clonotype was counted only a few times. V usage is TRBV6-2 or TRBV6-3 and J usage is TRBJ2-1; D remains ambiguous. Germline loops: CDR1 MNHEY, CDR2 SVGEGT. The CDR3 is 12 residues long. The ends were cut back, 10 bases at V and 4 bases at J, with 11 bases in the middle. The CDR3 DNA follows: TGTGCCACCAAGGACGCTTACAATGAGCAGTTCTTC. Its protein product is CATKDAYNEQFF.

This clonotype has only a few counts. The genes are TRBV7-2 and TRBJ2-2; the match to TRBD2 covers 8 bases. Germline lookup yields CDR1 SGHTA and CDR2 FQGNSA. CDR3 length: 16 residues. The trim removed 4 bases at V and 1 base at J, leaving 5 bases unmatched. The CDR3 DNA sequence: TGTGCCAGCAGCTCGGGGGGGGGACGGAACACCGGGGAGCTGTTTTTT. This translates into CASSSGGGRNTGELFF.

This clonotype was seen more than once but under ten times. The chain combines TRBV5-1 with TRBJ1-1; D possibly corresponds to TRBD1 (5 bases). Deletions cut 0 bases from V and 4 bases from J, with 19 bases between. Germline V gives CDR1 SGHRS, CDR2 YFSETQ. This CDR3 has 17 amino acids. The CDR3 region is CASSLAWAGTRGTEAFF. For the CDR3, the DNA is TGCGCCAGCAGCTTGGCTTGGGCCGGGACGCGGGGCACTGAAGCTTTCTTT.

The chain recombines TRBV2 with TRBJ2-7, with a tentative D call TRBD2 (6 bases). Germline CDR1 SNHLY, CDR2 FYNNEI. The CDR3 contains 13 residues. V was pared by 8 bases and J by 0 bases, with 11 bases between. The DNA for the CDR3 is TGTGCCAGCTCATCCGGGAGCTCCTACGAGCAGTACTTC. This gives the protein CASSSGSSYEQYF. Using reference TRBV2 and TRBJ2-7 for the parts outside the CDR3, the full variable domain is EPEVTQTPSHQVTQMGQEVILRCVPISNHLYFYWYRQILGQKVEFLVSFYNNEISEKSEIFDDQFSVERPDGSNFTLKIRSTKLEDSAMYFCASSSGSSYEQYFGPGTRLTVT.

This chain joins TRBV7-8 and TRBJ1-1; TRBD1 matches at 9 bases. With 5 bases clipped from V and 8 bases from J, the junction kept 6 bases outside the gene matches. CDR1 SGHVS and CDR2 FQNEAQ come from the germline V gene. The CDR3 loop spans 13 amino acids. The CDR3 DNA reads as TGTGCCAGCAGCCCAAGGACAGGGGCCGAAGCTTTCTTT. It codes for CASSPRTGAEAFF.